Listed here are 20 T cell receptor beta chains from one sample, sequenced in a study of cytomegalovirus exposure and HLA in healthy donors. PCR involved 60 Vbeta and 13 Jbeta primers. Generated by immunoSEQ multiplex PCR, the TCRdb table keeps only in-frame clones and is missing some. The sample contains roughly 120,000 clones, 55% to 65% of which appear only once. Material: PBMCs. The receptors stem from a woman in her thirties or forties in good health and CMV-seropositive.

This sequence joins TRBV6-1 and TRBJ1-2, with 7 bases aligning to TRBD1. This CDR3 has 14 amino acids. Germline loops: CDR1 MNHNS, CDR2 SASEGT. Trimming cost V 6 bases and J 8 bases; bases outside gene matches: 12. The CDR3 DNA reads TGTGCCAGCAGGGTAGGACAGGATGCTGGCGGCTACACCTTC. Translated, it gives CASRVGQDAGGYTF.

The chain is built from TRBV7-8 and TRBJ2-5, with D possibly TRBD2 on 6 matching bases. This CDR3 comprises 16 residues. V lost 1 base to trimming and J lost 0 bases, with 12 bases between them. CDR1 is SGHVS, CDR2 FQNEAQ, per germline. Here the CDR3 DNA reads TGTGCCAGCAGCTTAGGATTCGCGGGGTACCAAGAGACCCAGTACTTC. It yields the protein CASSLGFAGYQETQYF.

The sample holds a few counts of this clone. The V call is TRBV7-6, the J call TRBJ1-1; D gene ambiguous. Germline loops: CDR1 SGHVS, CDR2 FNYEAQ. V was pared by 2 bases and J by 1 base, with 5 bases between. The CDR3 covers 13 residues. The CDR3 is CASSLSWNTEAFF. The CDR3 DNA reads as TGTGCCAGCAGCTTAAGCTGGAACACTGAAGCTTTCTTT. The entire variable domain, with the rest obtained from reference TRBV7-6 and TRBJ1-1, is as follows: GAGVSQSPRYKVTKRGQDVALRCDPISGHVSLYWYRQALGQGPEFLTYFNYEAQQDKSGLPNDRFSAERPEGSISTLTIQRTEQRDSAMYRCASSLSWNTEAFFGQGTRLTVV.

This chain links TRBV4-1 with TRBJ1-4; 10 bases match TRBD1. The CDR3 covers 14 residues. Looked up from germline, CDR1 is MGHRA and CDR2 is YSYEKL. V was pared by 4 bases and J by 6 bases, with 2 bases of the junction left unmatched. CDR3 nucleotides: TGCGCCAGCAGCCGGGACAGGGGCGATGAAAAACTGTTTTTT. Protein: CASSRDRGDEKLFF.

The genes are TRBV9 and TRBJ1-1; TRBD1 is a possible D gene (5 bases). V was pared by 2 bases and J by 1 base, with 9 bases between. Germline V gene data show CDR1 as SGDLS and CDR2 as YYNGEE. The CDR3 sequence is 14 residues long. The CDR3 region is CASSVRVSNTEAFF. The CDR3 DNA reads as TGTGCCAGCAGCGTCAGGGTTTCGAACACTGAAGCTTTCTTT.

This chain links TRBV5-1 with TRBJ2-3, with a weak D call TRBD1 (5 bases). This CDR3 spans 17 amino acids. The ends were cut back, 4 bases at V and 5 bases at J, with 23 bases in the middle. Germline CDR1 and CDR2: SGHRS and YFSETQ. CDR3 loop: CASSQRGTANRGDTQYF. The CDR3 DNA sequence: TGCGCCAGCAGCCAACGTGGCACGGCCAATAGGGGAGATACGCAGTATTTT. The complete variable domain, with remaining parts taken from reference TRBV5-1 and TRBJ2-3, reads KAGVTQTPRYLIKTRGQQVTLSCSPISGHRSVSWYQQTPGQGLQFLFEYFSETQRNKGNFPGRFSGRQFSNSRSEMNVSTLELGDSALYLCASSQRGTANRGDTQYFGPGTRLTVL.

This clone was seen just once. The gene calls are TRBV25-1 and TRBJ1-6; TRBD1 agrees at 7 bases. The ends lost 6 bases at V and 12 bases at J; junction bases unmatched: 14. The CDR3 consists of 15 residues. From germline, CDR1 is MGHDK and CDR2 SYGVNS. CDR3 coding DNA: TGTGCCAGCAGCCCCGGACAGGAAAGTGTAAAACCCCTCCACTTT. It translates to CASSPGQESVKPLHF.

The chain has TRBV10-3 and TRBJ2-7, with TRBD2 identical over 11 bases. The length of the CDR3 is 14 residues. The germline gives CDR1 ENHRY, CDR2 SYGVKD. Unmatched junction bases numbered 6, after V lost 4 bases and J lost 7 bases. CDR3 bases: TGTGCCATCAGTGCGACTAGCGGGACGGGAGAGCAGTACTTC. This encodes CAISATSGTGEQYF.

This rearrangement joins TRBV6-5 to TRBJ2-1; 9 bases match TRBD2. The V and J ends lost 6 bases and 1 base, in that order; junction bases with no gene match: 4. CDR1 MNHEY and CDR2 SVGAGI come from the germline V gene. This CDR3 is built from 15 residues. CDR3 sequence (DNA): TGTGCCAGCAGCCTTAGCGGGAGATCCTACAATGAGCAGTTCTTC. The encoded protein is CASSLSGRSYNEQFF.

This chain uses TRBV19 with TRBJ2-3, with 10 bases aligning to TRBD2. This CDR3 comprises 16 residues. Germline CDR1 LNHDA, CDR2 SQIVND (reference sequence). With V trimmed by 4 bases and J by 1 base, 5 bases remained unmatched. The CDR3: CASSTLAGGRTDTQYF. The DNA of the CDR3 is TGTGCCAGTAGTACATTAGCGGGAGGCCGCACAGATACGCAGTATTTT.

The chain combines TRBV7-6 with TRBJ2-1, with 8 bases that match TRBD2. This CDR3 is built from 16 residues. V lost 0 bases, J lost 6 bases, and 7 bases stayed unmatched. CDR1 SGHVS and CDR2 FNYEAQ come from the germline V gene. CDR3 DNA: TGTGCCAGCAGCTTAGCGGCGGGGGGTTTCTTCAATGAGCAGTTCTTC. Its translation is CASSLAAGGFFNEQFF.

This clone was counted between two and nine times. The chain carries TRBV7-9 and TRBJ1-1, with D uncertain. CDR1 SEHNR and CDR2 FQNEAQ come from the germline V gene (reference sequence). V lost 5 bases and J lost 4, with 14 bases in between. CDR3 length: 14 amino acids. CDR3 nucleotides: TGTGCCAGCAGCCCCAGGAGGTCGAGCACTGAAGCTTTCTTT. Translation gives CASSPRRSSTEAFF.

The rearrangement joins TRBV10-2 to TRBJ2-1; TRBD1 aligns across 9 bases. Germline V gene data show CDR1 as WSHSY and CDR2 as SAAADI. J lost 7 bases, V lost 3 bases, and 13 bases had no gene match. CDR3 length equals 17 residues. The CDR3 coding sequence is TGCGCCAGCAGTGACATAACCGGGACAGGGAGGGTAAATGAGCAGTTCTTC. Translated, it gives CASSDITGTGRVNEQFF.

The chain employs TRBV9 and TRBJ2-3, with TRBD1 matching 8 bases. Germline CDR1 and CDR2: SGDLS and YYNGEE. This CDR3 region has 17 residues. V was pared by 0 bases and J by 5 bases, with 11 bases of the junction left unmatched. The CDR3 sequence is CASSVGSGQGAVDTQYF. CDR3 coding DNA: TGTGCCAGCAGCGTAGGGTCTGGGCAGGGGGCAGTAGATACGCAGTATTTT.

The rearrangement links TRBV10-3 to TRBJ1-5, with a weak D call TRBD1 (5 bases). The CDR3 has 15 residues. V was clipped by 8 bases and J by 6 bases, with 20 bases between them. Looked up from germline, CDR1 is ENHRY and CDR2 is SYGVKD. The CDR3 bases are TGTGCCATCTTTAGACGCAGGGTGTGCAGTCAGCCCCAGCATTTT. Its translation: CAIFRRRVCSQPQHF.

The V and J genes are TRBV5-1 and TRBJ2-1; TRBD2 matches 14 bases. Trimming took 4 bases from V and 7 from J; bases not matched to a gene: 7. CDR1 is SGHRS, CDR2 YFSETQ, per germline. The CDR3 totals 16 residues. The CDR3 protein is CASSPGLAGVRNEQFF. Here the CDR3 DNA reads TGCGCCAGCAGCCCGGGACTAGCGGGAGTAAGGAATGAGCAGTTCTTC.

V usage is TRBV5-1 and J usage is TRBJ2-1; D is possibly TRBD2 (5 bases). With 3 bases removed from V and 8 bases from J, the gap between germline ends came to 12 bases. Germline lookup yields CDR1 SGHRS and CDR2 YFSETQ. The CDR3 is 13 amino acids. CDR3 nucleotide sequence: TGCGCCAGCAGCTCCCGGAAGGAGGATGAGCAGTTCTTC. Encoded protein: CASSSRKEDEQFF.

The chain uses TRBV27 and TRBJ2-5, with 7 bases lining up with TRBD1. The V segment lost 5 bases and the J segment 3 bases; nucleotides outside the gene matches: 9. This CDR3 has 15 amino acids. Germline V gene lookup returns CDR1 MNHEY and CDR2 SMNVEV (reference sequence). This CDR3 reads CASSLSRDSKETQYF. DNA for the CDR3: TGTGCCAGCAGTCTTTCCCGGGACAGTAAAGAGACCCAGTACTTC.

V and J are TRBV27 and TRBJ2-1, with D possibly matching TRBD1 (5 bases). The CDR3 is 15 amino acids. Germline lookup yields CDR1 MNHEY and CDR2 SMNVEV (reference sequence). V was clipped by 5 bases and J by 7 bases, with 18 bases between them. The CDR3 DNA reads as TGTGCCAGCAGTCCCAGGGCAGCCGAACGGAATGAGCAGTTCTTC. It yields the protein CASSPRAAERNEQFF.

This chain's CDR3 is CASRPSGYEQYF. The CDR3 DNA is TGTGCCAGCAGGCCTAGCGGCTACGAGCAGTACTTC. V and J are TRBV6-5 and TRBJ2-7; 7 bases line up with TRBD2. Germline CDR1 MNHEY, CDR2 SVGAGI. This CDR3 has 12 residues. V lost 6 bases and J lost 3; bases outside the gene matches: 2.